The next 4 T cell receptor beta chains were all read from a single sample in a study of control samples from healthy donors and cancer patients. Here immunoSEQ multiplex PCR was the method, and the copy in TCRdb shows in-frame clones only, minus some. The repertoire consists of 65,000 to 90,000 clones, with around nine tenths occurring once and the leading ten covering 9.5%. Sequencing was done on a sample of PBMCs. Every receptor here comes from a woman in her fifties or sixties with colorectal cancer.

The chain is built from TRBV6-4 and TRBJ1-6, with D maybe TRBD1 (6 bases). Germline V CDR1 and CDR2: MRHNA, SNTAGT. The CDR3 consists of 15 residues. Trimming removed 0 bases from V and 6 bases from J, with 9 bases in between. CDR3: CASSDSTGGNSPLHF. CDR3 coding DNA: TGTGCCAGCAGTGACTCGACAGGCGGTAATTCACCCCTCCACTTT.

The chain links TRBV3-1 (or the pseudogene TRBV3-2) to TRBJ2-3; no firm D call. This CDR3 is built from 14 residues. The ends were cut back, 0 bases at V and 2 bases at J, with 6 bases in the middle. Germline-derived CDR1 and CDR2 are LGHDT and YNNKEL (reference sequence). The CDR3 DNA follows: TGTGCCAGCAGCCAAGACCCCTTCACAGATACGCAGTATTTT. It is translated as CASSQDPFTDTQYF.

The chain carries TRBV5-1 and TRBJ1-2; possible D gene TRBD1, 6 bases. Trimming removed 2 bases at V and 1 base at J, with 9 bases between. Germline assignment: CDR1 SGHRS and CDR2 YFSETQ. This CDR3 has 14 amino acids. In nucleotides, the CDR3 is TGCGCCAGCAGCTTCGGACAGCTTAACTATGGCTACACCTTC. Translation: CASSFGQLNYGYTF.

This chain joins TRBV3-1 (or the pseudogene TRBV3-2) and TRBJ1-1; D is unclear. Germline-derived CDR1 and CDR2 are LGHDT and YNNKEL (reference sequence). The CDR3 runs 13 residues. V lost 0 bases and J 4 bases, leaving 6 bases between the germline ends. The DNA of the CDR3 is TGTGCCAGCAGCCAAGAGGAGGTCACTGAAGCTTTCTTT. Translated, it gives CASSQEEVTEAFF.